Below are 26 T cell receptor beta chains sequenced from a single sample in a study of T-cell memory formation after mild COVID-19 (dated by TCRdb to about 2021). Receptor amplification or capture employed 5' RACE. TCRdb records Illumina NovaSeq 6000 as the sequencer. Using fastp at Q25 and MiXCR, TCRdb reprocessed the public reads and kept productive beta chains. All rows with the same CDR3 protein become a single entry with the most common DNA and genes. This sample is represented by 140,000 or so distinct CDR3 sequences; around 15% of them were singletons. Roughly 28% of the sample belongs to the ten largest clones. Material for sequencing was PBMCs or a T cell subset sorted from them (not recorded which). The receptor set was obtained from an adult woman who had mild COVID-19 (a few samples of this study predate the infection). The sample titles of this study are shuffled in the database, so cell type and time point are left out; the donor was told from shared clones.

This clonotype has just a few counts. This chain links TRBV6-5 with TRBJ2-5; the D gene is possibly TRBD1 (6 bases). The CDR3 is made up of 13 amino acids. Trimming left V 6 bases short and J 4 bases short, with 12 bases between. Germline V CDR1 and CDR2: MNHEY, SVGAGI. The CDR3 bases are TGTGCCAGCAGCCCCTTAGGGGGAGAGACCCAGTACTTC. This gives the protein CASSPLGGETQYF.

In DNA form, the CDR3 reads TGCGCCAGCAGTGATTGGGGCCTTCCGGGACAGTCTCTCTACGAGCAGTACTTC. Protein: CASSDWGLPGQSLYEQYF. J is TRBJ2-7 and V is TRBV10-2, with 7 bases that match TRBD1. V lost 3 bases, J lost 3 bases, and 17 bases stayed unmatched. This CDR3 has 18 residues. CDR1 WSHSY and CDR2 SAAADI come from the germline V gene.

The chain joins TRBV15 to TRBJ2-3, with 7 bases aligning to TRBD1. This CDR3 contains 12 residues. V trimming: 5 bases; J trimming: 4 bases; junction bases outside the gene matches: 0. CDR1 is LNHNV and CDR2 is YYDKDF in the germline V gene (reference sequence). The CDR3 sequence: CATSGTADTQYF. Here the CDR3 DNA reads TGTGCCACCAGCGGGACAGCAGATACGCAGTATTTT.

This clonotype was counted only a few times. The rearrangement links TRBV4-1 to TRBJ1-2; D is perhaps TRBD1 (5 bases). The germline V and J ends were trimmed by 1 base and 3 bases, with 12 bases remaining between them. The CDR3 has 15 residues. Germline V gene data show CDR1 as MGHRA and CDR2 as YSYEKL. The CDR3 spells CASSQGQGVDYGYTF. CDR3 nucleotides: TGCGCCAGCAGCCAAGGTCAGGGTGTCGACTATGGCTACACCTTC.

This clonotype occurred a few times. The rearrangement links TRBV5-1 to TRBJ2-5; 9 nucleotides agree with TRBD1. Germline V gene data show CDR1 as SGHRS and CDR2 as YFSETQ. V lost 0 bases and J lost 3; bases outside the gene matches: 3. The CDR3 length is 15 residues. The CDR3, as DNA: TGCGCCAGCAGCTTGGTCGGGACAGGGAAAGAGACCCAGTACTTC. Translation: CASSLVGTGKETQYF.

The V gene is TRBV3-1, the J gene TRBJ2-3; TRBD2 aligns across 13 bases. V lost 0 bases and J lost 4; bases outside the gene matches: 7. The CDR3 runs to 18 residues. Germline-derived CDR1 and CDR2 are LGHDT and YNNKEL (reference sequence). DNA for the CDR3: TGTGCCAGCAGCCAAGAGAGACTAGCGGGGGGTTTCGCAGATACGCAGTATTTT. Residues: CASSQERLAGGFADTQYF.

J is TRBJ2-7 and V is TRBV27; 9 nucleotides line up with TRBD1. The CDR3 loop spans 16 amino acids. The germline gives CDR1 MNHEY, CDR2 SMNVEV (reference sequence). The V gene end was trimmed by 3 bases and the J gene end by 3 bases; junction bases not matched to a gene: 9. Here the CDR3 reads CASSLGQGLGLYEQYF. The DNA of the CDR3 is TGTGCCAGCAGTTTGGGACAGGGCCTCGGGCTCTACGAGCAGTACTTC.

The sample holds a few counts of this clonotype. V gene TRBV7-9 combines with J gene TRBJ1-1, with 9 bases lining up with TRBD1. The CDR3 is 15 residues long. Germline assignment: CDR1 SEHNR and CDR2 FQNEAQ (reference sequence). V shed 4 bases, J shed 6 bases, and the junction held 9 bases outside the gene matches. In DNA form, the CDR3 reads TGTGCCAGCAGCTCCACACAGGGGGCTGGGGCTGAAGCTTTCTTT. Translating it yields CASSSTQGAGAEAFF.

This clonotype has a handful of counts. The J gene is TRBJ2-1, the V gene TRBV28; 10 bases map to TRBD2. The germline V gene has CDR1 MDHEN and CDR2 SYDVKM. There are 19 residues in the CDR3. The ends lost 3 bases at V and 4 bases at J; junction bases unmatched: 15. The CDR3 region has the DNA TGTGCCAGCAGTTTCCCCACAAAAAGCCTAGCGGGAGAATACAATGAGCAGTTCTTC. Translation gives CASSFPTKSLAGEYNEQFF.

The chain carries TRBV7-9 and TRBJ2-1; weak D call: TRBD2 (5 bases). CDR1 and CDR2 from the germline V gene are SEHNR and FQNEAQ (reference sequence). The CDR3 runs to 15 residues. Trimming shortened V by 1 base and J by 7 bases, and 14 bases separated the two germline ends. The CDR3 nucleotides read TGTGCCAGCAGCTTAGGAGGGAACGGAAAAAATGAGCAGTTCTTC. Its translation is CASSLGGNGKNEQFF.

This clonotype showed up just a few times. CDR3 nucleotides: TGTGCCACCAGTGACCTAACCCCTCAGGGCACAGATACGCAGTATTTT. This codes for CATSDLTPQGTDTQYF. V is TRBV24-1 and J is TRBJ2-3; no clear D gene. Germline values: CDR1 KGHDR, CDR2 SFDVKD. The CDR3 contains 16 residues. V lost 4 bases to trimming and J lost 1 base, with 14 bases between them.

The sample holds a few counts of this clonotype. The chain employs TRBV10-3 and TRBJ1-5; D remains ambiguous. V gave up 0 bases and J gave up 5 bases, with 17 bases separating them. The CDR3 is 17 amino acids. The V gene's germline CDR1 is ENHRY and CDR2 SYGVKD. The CDR3 DNA sequence: TGTGCCATCAGTGAGTCGGGTCGGTGGGAATCGGATCAGCCCCAGCATTTT. It yields the protein CAISESGRWESDQPQHF.

The chain uses TRBV7-6 and TRBJ2-7; 9 nucleotides match TRBD1. Trimming removed 1 base from V and 3 bases from J; junction bases left unmatched: 7. Germline V gene lookup returns CDR1 SGHVS and CDR2 FNYEAQ. This CDR3 has 16 amino acids. DNA for the CDR3: TGTGCCAGCAGCTTAGGGGGACAGGGACCAATCTACGAGCAGTACTTC. As protein: CASSLGGQGPIYEQYF. Drawing the rest from reference TRBV7-6 and TRBJ2-7, the complete variable domain is GAGVSQSPRYKVTKRGQDVALRCDPISGHVSLYWYRQALGQGPEFLTYFNYEAQQDKSGLPNDRFSAERPEGSISTLTIQRTEQRDSAMYRCASSLGGQGPIYEQYFGPGTRLTVT.

This clonotype was seen a handful of times. The rearrangement uses TRBV4-2 and TRBJ1-3; unclear D gene. The CDR3 is 16 amino acids. Trimming left V 0 bases short and J 0 bases short, with 9 bases between. Germline V CDR1 and CDR2: LGHNA, YNFKEQ. CDR3 sequence (DNA): TGTGCCAGCAGCCAAGATCCAGGTACCTCTGGAAACACCATATATTTT. Its protein is CASSQDPGTSGNTIYF.

This clonotype was counted only a few times. The chain joins TRBV29-1 to TRBJ2-7; the D is unclear. Germline values: CDR1 SQVTM, CDR2 ANQGSEA. The V end lost 4 bases, the J end lost 1 base, and 8 bases lay between the germline ends. CDR3 size: 12 residues. The CDR3 loop is CSVGEDSYEQYF. In nucleotides, the CDR3 is TGCAGCGTTGGGGAAGATTCCTACGAGCAGTACTTC.

There are many counts of this clonotype. The chain joins TRBV28 to TRBJ2-3; TRBD2 matches 8 bases. Germline CDR1 reads MDHEN; CDR2 reads SYDVKM. Germline trimming cut 2 bases from V and 6 bases from J; bases unmatched to any gene: 1. This CDR3 is built from 13 residues. The CDR3 sequence: CASSLTGGDTQYF. In nucleotides, the CDR3 is TGTGCCAGCAGTTTAACGGGAGGGGATACGCAGTATTTT. The variable domain in full, with the rest retrieved from reference TRBV28 and TRBJ2-3, is DVKVTQSSRYLVKRTGEKVFLECVQDMDHENMFWYRQDPGLGLRLIYFSYDVKMKEKGDIPEGYSVSREKKERFSLILESASTNQTSMYLCASSLTGGDTQYFGPGTRLTVL.

The chain is built from TRBV4-3 and TRBJ2-2; possibly TRBD1 for D (6 bases). The germline V and J ends were trimmed by 0 bases and 4 bases, with 12 bases remaining between them. The CDR3 spans 16 residues. CDR1 and CDR2 (germline): LGHNA, YSLEER. CDR3 in DNA: TGCGCCAGCAGCCAAGATTGGGACACTTTCACCGGGGAGCTGTTTTTT. This sequence encodes CASSQDWDTFTGELFF.

In its sample, this clonotype was seen many times. The rearrangement uses TRBV5-1 and TRBJ2-7; D gene unclear. The CDR3 runs to 12 residues. CDR1 SGHRS and CDR2 YFSETQ come from the germline V gene. V gave up 0 bases and J gave up 3 bases, with 4 bases separating them. CDR3 amino acids: CASSLVGYEQYF. The CDR3 DNA reads TGCGCCAGCAGCTTGGTCGGCTACGAGCAGTACTTC.

The V and J genes are TRBV7-9 and TRBJ2-1, with 11 bases identical to TRBD2. Trimming cost V 3 bases and J 2 bases; bases outside gene matches: 3. Germline V gene lookup returns CDR1 SEHNR and CDR2 FQNEAQ (reference sequence). The CDR3 runs to 16 residues. The CDR3 sequence is CASSLRTSGPYNEQFF. DNA for the CDR3: TGTGCCAGCAGCTTGAGGACTAGCGGGCCCTACAATGAGCAGTTCTTC.

This clonotype was seen ten or more times. The rearrangement joins TRBV29-1 to TRBJ1-2, with a possible D match to TRBD1 (6 bases). This CDR3 has 13 residues. Germline CDR1 reads SQVTM; CDR2 reads ANQGSEA. V dropped 7 bases and J dropped 2 bases, with 14 bases sitting between them. The CDR3 DNA is TGCAGCGCCCTAGGGGGAGAGAACTATGGCTACACCTTC. As protein: CSALGGENYGYTF.

This chain joins TRBV5-1 and TRBJ1-1; D is ambiguous. The CDR3 is 15 amino acids. The germline V gene has CDR1 SGHRS and CDR2 YFSETQ. The V end was cut by 4 bases, the J end by 3 bases, with 16 bases between. The CDR3 here is CASSHGMAADTEAFF. CDR3 sequence (DNA): TGCGCCAGCAGCCATGGGATGGCGGCGGACACTGAAGCTTTCTTT.

This clonotype has only a few counts. The V and J genes are TRBV15 and TRBJ2-3; D uncertain. Germline V gives CDR1 LNHNV, CDR2 YYDKDF (reference sequence). The CDR3 consists of 16 residues. Trimming removed 3 bases at V and 2 bases at J, with 15 bases between. In DNA form, the CDR3 reads TGTGCCACCAGCAGCGTAACACCGGTAGCCACAGATACGCAGTATTTT. Translation: CATSSVTPVATDTQYF.

This clonotype was counted between two and nine times. The chain links TRBV29-1 to TRBJ2-1; no firm D call. CDR1 and CDR2 (germline): SQVTM, ANQGSEA. Trimming shortened V by 6 bases and J by 0 bases, and 18 bases separated the two germline ends. There are 16 residues in the CDR3. This CDR3 is CSVLNGHWSSYNEQFF. Written as DNA, the CDR3 is TGCAGCGTCCTGAATGGGCACTGGAGCTCCTACAATGAGCAGTTCTTC.

V is TRBV7-2 and J is TRBJ2-2; no clear D. Germline V CDR1 and CDR2: SGHTA, FQGNSA. There are 14 residues in the CDR3. V lost 0 bases, J lost 2 bases, and 4 bases lay in between. The CDR3 DNA is TGTGCCAGCAGCTTAGCCAGAAACACCGGGGAGCTGTTTTTT. It yields the protein CASSLARNTGELFF.

This clonotype was seen many times. This chain connects TRBV27 to TRBJ2-2; 7 nucleotides agree with TRBD2. The CDR3 loop spans 17 amino acids. Germline-derived CDR1 and CDR2 are MNHEY and SMNVEV (reference sequence). V lost 5 bases, J lost 3 bases, and 12 bases stayed unmatched. The CDR3 DNA is TGTGCCAGCAGTGGAACGGGCGGGAGTCTTTACACCGGGGAGCTGTTTTTT. It is translated as CASSGTGGSLYTGELFF.

The rearrangement joins TRBV5-5 to TRBJ2-1; D perhaps matches TRBD1 (6 bases). This CDR3 has 15 residues. The V gene's germline CDR1 is SGHKS and CDR2 YYEKEE (reference sequence). V lost 4 bases to trimming and J lost 4 bases, with 15 bases between them. The CDR3 sequence: CASSPAFQGYNEQFF. The DNA of the CDR3 is TGTGCCAGCAGCCCAGCCTTTCAGGGGTACAATGAGCAGTTCTTC. Full variable domain (missing parts from reference TRBV5-5 and TRBJ2-1): DAGVTQSPTHLIKTRGQQVTLRCSPISGHKSVSWYQQVLGQGPQFIFQYYEKEERGRGNFPDRFSARQFPNYSSELNVNALLLGDSALYLCASSPAFQGYNEQFFGPGTRLTVL.